This TCR beta chain emerged from a study of a mutant IDH1 vaccine in newly diagnosed glioma. As for the study in general: Treated patients comprised approximately 60% males and 37.5% females, mean age 40.4 years. Patients previously underwent radiotherapy, temozolomide, or both, and most underwent both.

Study-wide results and caveats: The occurrence of vaccine-induced immune responses was seen in around 93% of patients.

As for this clone: Its antigen remains unidentified.

The V and J ends lost 7 bases and 5 bases respectively, with 11 bases between them. The CDR3 consists of 11 residues. Germline V CDR1 and CDR2: SQVTM, ANQGSEA. Specified time point: baseline, week 1 (first vaccination visit). The treatment: pre-vaccination baseline after standard-of-care therapy. Each astrocytoma in the donors was new, WHO grade 3 or 4, IDH1-mutant and ATRX-lost. Clones were read by immunoSEQ multiplex PCR, and TCRdb kept only the in-frame ones, dropping some. The sample records approximately 70,000 clones, more than 65% being singletons. This TCR came from a man in his fifties with glioma. This chain links TRBV29-1 with TRBJ2-5, with unresolved D. The specimen was PBMCs, collected from a glioma patient treated with radiotherapy, temozolomide or both. In nucleotides, the CDR3 is TGCAGCGAAGGGTGGGGTGAGACCCAGTACTTC. It codes for CSEGWGETQYF. Based on the CDR3 plus reference TRBV29-1 and TRBJ2-5, the full variable domain is SAVISQKPSRDICQRGTSLTIQCQVDSQVTMMFWYRQQPGQSLTLIATANQGSEATYESGFVIDKFPISRPNLTFSTLTVSNMSPEDSSIYLCSEGWGETQYFGPGTRLLVL.